The 19 T cell receptor beta chains in this list originate from one sample, sequenced in a study of blood T cell repertoires in COVID-19. Assay: immunoSEQ multiplex PCR; the TCRdb copy retains only in-frame clones and omits some. The data show roughly 200,000 clones, over 75% seen once. What was sequenced was peripheral blood. The receptors here all came from a human donor with active or convalescent COVID-19. The donor label of this sample is uncertain.

This rearrangement joins TRBV2 to TRBJ2-2; possibly TRBD1 for D (6 bases). The CDR3 sequence is 13 residues long. Trimming took 10 bases from V and 7 from J, leaving 16 bases between them. Germline lookup yields CDR1 SNHLY and CDR2 FYNNEI. The CDR3 DNA reads as TGTGCCACCTCGCAGGGGATGGACGGGGAGCTGTTTTTT. It translates to CATSQGMDGELFF.

This clone was detected once. The V gene is TRBV18, the J gene TRBJ2-5, with TRBD1 as a possible D gene (6 bases). Germline CDR1 and CDR2: KGHSH and LQKENI. The ends were cut back, 3 bases at V and 5 bases at J, with 7 bases in the middle. The CDR3 totals 12 residues. CDR3 residues: CASSPQGETQYF. The CDR3 DNA is TGTGCCAGCTCACCCCAGGGGGAGACCCAGTACTTC.

This clone came up a few times. DNA for the CDR3: TGTGCCAGCAGCTTGACAGGGGGCCGGGAGACCCAGTACTTC. Translating it yields CASSLTGGRETQYF. This chain links TRBV7-3 with TRBJ2-5; 10 bases are shared with TRBD1. The germline V gene encodes CDR1 SGHTA and CDR2 FQGTGA. The CDR3 totals 14 residues. With 3 bases clipped from V and 5 bases from J, the junction kept 3 bases outside the gene matches.

CDR3 amino acids: CASSQDPSAGGTYNEQFF. The CDR3 DNA sequence: TGCGCCAGCAGCCAAGATCCCTCGGCGGGGGGTACCTACAATGAGCAGTTCTTC. The chain is built from TRBV4-1 and TRBJ2-1; 8 bases line up with TRBD2. This CDR3 is built from 18 residues. The trim removed 0 bases at V and 2 bases at J, leaving 9 bases unmatched. CDR1 and CDR2 from the germline V gene are MGHRA and YSYEKL.

V usage is TRBV4-2 and J usage is TRBJ2-1; 8 bases match TRBD2. V gave up 4 bases and J gave up 10 bases; unmatched junction bases: 12. This CDR3 contains 15 residues. Germline-derived CDR1 and CDR2 are LGHNA and YNFKEQ. The CDR3 sequence is CASSPGQAGAGEQFF. CDR3 coding DNA: TGTGCCAGCAGCCCAGGACAAGCGGGAGCTGGAGAGCAGTTCTTC.

The chain recombines TRBV6-5 with TRBJ1-2; D is perhaps TRBD1 (5 bases). CDR1 MNHEY and CDR2 SVGAGI come from the germline V gene. This CDR3 region has 13 residues. V shed 8 bases and J shed 6 bases, with 16 bases lying between them. In nucleotides, the CDR3 is TGTGCCAGCCTAAGGGGCAGGGAAAATGGCTACACCTTC. This gives the protein CASLRGRENGYTF.

The rearrangement uses TRBV24-1 and TRBJ2-3; tentative D call: TRBD2 (5 bases). CDR1 is KGHDR, CDR2 SFDVKD, per germline. Trimming removed 0 bases at V and 2 bases at J, with 8 bases between. The CDR3 runs to 15 residues. The CDR3 region has the DNA TGTGCCACCAGTGATTTGCCGGGGATCACAGATACGCAGTATTTT. Protein sequence: CATSDLPGITDTQYF.

J is TRBJ1-5 and V is TRBV6-2 or TRBV6-3, with 8 bases identical to TRBD1. The germline gives CDR1 MNHEY, CDR2 SVGEGT. The CDR3 sequence is 14 residues long. V lost 5 bases and J lost 5; bases outside the gene matches: 5. CDR3 in amino acids: CASSGSGGYQPQHF. The CDR3 DNA sequence: TGTGCCAGCAGTGGGTCAGGGGGCTATCAGCCCCAGCATTTT.

The gene calls are TRBV19 and TRBJ1-1, with 12 bases that match TRBD1. The germline gives CDR1 LNHDA, CDR2 SQIVND (reference sequence). The V segment lost 9 bases and the J segment 11 bases; nucleotides outside the gene matches: 19. The CDR3 totals 16 residues. The CDR3: CASRLPGTGGARSAFF. The CDR3 coding sequence is TGTGCCAGCCGTCTCCCCGGGACAGGGGGCGCGAGGTCGGCTTTCTTT.

This chain connects TRBV18 to TRBJ2-7, with 8 bases matching TRBD1. Germline lookup yields CDR1 KGHSH and CDR2 LQKENI. This CDR3 region has 16 residues. The J segment lost 3 bases and the V segment lost 3 bases, leaving 10 bases of the junction unmatched. The CDR3 loop is CASSPGPGGPLYEQYF. The CDR3 nucleotides are TGTGCCAGCTCACCTGGGCCAGGGGGCCCCCTCTACGAGCAGTACTTC.

The chain recombines TRBV5-4 with TRBJ2-7; D perhaps matches TRBD2 (6 bases). The CDR3 is 14 residues long. Germline V gene lookup returns CDR1 SGHNT and CDR2 YYREEE (reference sequence). V dropped 1 base and J dropped 2 bases, with 10 bases sitting between them. The CDR3 DNA reads as TGTGCCAGCAGCTTGCGGAGGGACCCCTACGAGCAGTACTTC. It encodes CASSLRRDPYEQYF.

The rearrangement links TRBV12-3 or TRBV12-4 to TRBJ2-5, with D possibly matching TRBD2 (5 bases). The CDR3 has 11 residues. The germline V and J ends were trimmed by 8 bases and 7 bases, with 11 bases remaining between them. The DNA for the CDR3 is TGTGCCAGCCGCACGGGGAGGACCCAGTACTTC. It specifies CASRTGRTQYF.

This rearrangement joins TRBV9 to TRBJ2-3; 8 positions agree with TRBD1. Germline loops: CDR1 SGDLS, CDR2 YYNGEE. The ends lost 2 bases at V and 2 bases at J; junction bases unmatched: 7. CDR3 size: 16 residues. CDR3 sequence: CASSVRGQALTDTQYF. CDR3 coding DNA: TGTGCCAGCAGCGTTCGGGGACAGGCCCTCACAGATACGCAGTATTTT.

The chain recombines TRBV4-1 with TRBJ2-2; 10 nucleotides agree with TRBD1. Germline V CDR1 and CDR2: MGHRA, YSYEKL. This CDR3 is 15 amino acids long. With V trimmed by 5 bases and J by 7 bases, 7 bases remained unmatched. CDR3 protein: CASSKGQGISGELFF. CDR3 DNA: TGCGCCAGCAGCAAGGGACAGGGGATAAGCGGGGAGCTGTTTTTT.

The genes are TRBV10-2 and TRBJ1-1; D might be TRBD1 (5 bases). The CDR3 contains 16 residues. Trimming removed 7 bases from V and 2 bases from J, with 20 bases in between. CDR1 is WSHSY and CDR2 is SAAADI in the germline V gene. CDR3 in DNA: TGCGCCAGCAATCTCAGGGTTCAAGGCGGAAACACTGAAGCTTTCTTT. Amino acids: CASNLRVQGGNTEAFF.

V is TRBV5-1 and J is TRBJ2-7, with 7 bases lining up with TRBD2. The germline CDR1 and CDR2 sequences are SGHRS and YFSETQ. The V segment lost 4 bases and the J segment 2 bases; nucleotides outside the gene matches: 12. The CDR3 loop spans 16 amino acids. CDR3 DNA: TGCGCCAGCAGCCGAGGGGCGGGAGATCCCCCCTACGAGCAGTACTTC. Translated: CASSRGAGDPPYEQYF.

The DNA for the CDR3 is TGTGCCAGCTTGGGGGAAAGCGGGCTCACAGATACGCAGTATTTT. Its protein product is CASLGESGLTDTQYF. The V and J genes are TRBV2 and TRBJ2-3; possibly TRBD2 for D (6 bases). The V gene lost 8 bases and the J gene lost 2 bases, with 17 bases spanning the gap. The germline gives CDR1 SNHLY, CDR2 FYNNEI. The CDR3 totals 15 residues.

CDR3 residues: CASGSKTVLQETQYF. The DNA of the CDR3 is TGTGCCAGCGGCTCCAAAACAGTACTCCAAGAGACCCAGTACTTC. The V gene is TRBV7-2, the J gene TRBJ2-5; D is uncertain. Trimming shortened V by 8 bases and J by 1 base, and 17 bases separated the two germline ends. Per germline, CDR1 SGHTA and CDR2 FQGNSA. The CDR3 is 15 amino acids.

In its sample, this clone was seen once. The chain joins TRBV5-1 to TRBJ2-7; TRBD1 matches 8 bases. CDR3 length equals 15 residues. Germline V gene lookup returns CDR1 SGHRS and CDR2 YFSETQ. The V and J ends lost 6 bases and 4 bases, in that order; junction bases with no gene match: 12. The CDR3 bases are TGCGCCAGCAAGGAAACCACAGGGGGTTTGTACGAGCAGTACTTC. Translated, it gives CASKETTGGLYEQYF.